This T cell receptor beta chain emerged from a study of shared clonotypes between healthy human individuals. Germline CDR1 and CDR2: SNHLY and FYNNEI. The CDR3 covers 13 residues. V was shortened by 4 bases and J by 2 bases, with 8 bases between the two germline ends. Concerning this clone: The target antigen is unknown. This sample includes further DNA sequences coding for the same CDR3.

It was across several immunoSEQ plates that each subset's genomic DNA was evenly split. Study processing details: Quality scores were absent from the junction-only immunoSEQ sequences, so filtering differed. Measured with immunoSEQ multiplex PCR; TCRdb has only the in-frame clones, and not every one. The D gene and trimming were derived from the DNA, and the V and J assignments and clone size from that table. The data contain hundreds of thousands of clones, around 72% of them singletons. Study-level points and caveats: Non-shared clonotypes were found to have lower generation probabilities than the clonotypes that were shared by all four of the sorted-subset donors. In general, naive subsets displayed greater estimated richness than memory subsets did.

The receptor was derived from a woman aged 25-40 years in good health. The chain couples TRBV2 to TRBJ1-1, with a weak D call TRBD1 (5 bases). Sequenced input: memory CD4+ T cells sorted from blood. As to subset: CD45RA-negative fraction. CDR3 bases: TGTGCCAGCAGTGGGGACCTAAACACTGAAGCTTTCTTT. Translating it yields CASSGDLNTEAFF.